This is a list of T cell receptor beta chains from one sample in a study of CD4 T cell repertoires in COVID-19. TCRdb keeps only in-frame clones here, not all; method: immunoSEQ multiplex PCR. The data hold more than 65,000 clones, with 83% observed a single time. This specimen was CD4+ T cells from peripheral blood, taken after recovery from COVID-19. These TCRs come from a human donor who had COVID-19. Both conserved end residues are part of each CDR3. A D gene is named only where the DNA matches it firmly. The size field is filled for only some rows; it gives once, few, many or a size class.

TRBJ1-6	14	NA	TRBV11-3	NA	TGTGCCAGCAGCTCGGACAGTGTTGGGTCACCCCTCCACTTT	CASSSDSVGSPLHF
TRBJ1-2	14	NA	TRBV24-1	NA	TGTGCCACCAGTGATACCGTACAGGGTCGAGGCTACACCTTC	CATSDTVQGRGYTF
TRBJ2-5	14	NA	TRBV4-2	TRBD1	TGTGCCAGCAGCCAGGGACAGGGGAAAGAGACCCAGTACTTC	CASSQGQGKETQYF
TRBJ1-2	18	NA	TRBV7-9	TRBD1	TGTGCCAGCAGCTTAGTTTACGGACAGGGACGATGGGAGTATGGCTACACCTTC	CASSLVYGQGRWEYGYTF
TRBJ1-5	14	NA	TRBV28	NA	TGTGCCAGCAGTTCGCCCTCCCCACCTCGGCCCCAGCATTTT	CASSSPSPPRPQHF
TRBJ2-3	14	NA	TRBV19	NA	TGTGCCAGTAGACCGGGCGCACTGGCTGGTACGCAGTATTTT	CASRPGALAGTQYF
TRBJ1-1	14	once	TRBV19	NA	TGTGCCAGTAGTATAGATAGTGGGTACACTGAAGCTTTCTTT	CASSIDSGYTEAFF
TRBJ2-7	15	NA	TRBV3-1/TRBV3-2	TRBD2	TGTGCCAGCAGCCCCTCTGGTGGGAGGGTCTACGAGCAGTACTTC	CASSPSGGRVYEQYF
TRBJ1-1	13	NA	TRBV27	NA	TGTGCCAGCACCTTAAGGTCCGGGGGCGAAGCTTTCTTT	CASTLRSGGEAFF
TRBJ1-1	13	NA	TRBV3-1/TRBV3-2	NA	TGTGCCAGCAGCCAAGAGACAGCTCGTGGAGCTTTCTTT	CASSQETARGAFF
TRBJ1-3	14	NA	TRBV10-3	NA	TGTGCCATCAGTGAGGGAGCAGCGGGAAACACCATATATTTT	CAISEGAAGNTIYF
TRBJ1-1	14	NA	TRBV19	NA	TGTGCCAGTAGTTTCCAGGGAGGGGTCGGTGAAGCTTTCTTT	CASSFQGGVGEAFF
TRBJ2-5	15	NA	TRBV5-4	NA	TGTGCCAGCAGCCTTCCCGGGGCCCTTGGGGAGACCCAGTACTTC	CASSLPGALGETQYF
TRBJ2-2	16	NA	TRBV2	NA	TGTGCCAGCAGAGGGCACCAACAGACGAACACCGGGGAGCTGTTTTTT	CASRGHQQTNTGELFF
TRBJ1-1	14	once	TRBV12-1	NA	TGTGCCAGCAGCCTCCGGGACAGGAACACTGAAGCTTTCTTT	CASSLRDRNTEAFF
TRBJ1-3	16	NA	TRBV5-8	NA	TGTGCCAGCAGCACGTGGGGCCTCCCCTCTGGAAACACCATATATTTT	CASSTWGLPSGNTIYF
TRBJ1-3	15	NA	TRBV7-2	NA	TGTGCCAGCAGCTTACTTTCGGGGGCTGGAAACACCATATATTTT	CASSLLSGAGNTIYF
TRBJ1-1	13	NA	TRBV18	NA	TGTGCCAGCTCACCAGCTATAGGGGGTGAAGCTTTCTTT	CASSPAIGGEAFF
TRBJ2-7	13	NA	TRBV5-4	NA	TGTGCCAGCAGCTCGGCAGGGGCCTACGAGCAGTACTTC	CASSSAGAYEQYF
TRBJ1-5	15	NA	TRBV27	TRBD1	TGTGCCAGCAGTTTCTCGGGACAGAGTAATCAGCCCCAGCATTTT	CASSFSGQSNQPQHF
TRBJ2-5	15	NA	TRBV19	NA	TGTGCCAGTAGTATAGGGCAATCCCCGGGGGAGACCCAGTACTTC	CASSIGQSPGETQYF
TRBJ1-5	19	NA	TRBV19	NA	TGTGCCAGTAGTCCGTTAATATACACCGGCAAAAATAGCAATCAGCCCCAGCATTTT	CASSPLIYTGKNSNQPQHF
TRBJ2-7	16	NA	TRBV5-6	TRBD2	TGTGCCAGCAGCTCGGTAGGACGGCTAGCGGACTACGAGCAGTACTTC	CASSSVGRLADYEQYF
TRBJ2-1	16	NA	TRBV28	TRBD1	TGTGCCAGCAGACAAAATCAGGGACAGGGTAAGAATGAGCAGTTCTTC	CASRQNQGQGKNEQFF
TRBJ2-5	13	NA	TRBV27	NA	TGTGCCAGCAGTCGAGGACAGTACGGGACCCAGTACTTC	CASSRGQYGTQYF
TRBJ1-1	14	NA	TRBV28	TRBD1	TGTGCCAGCAGTCCTGACAGGGGGAACACTGAAGCTTTCTTT	CASSPDRGNTEAFF
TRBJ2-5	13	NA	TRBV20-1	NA	TGCAGTGCTAGTTGGTTAAGGGCAGAGACCCAGTACTTC	CSASWLRAETQYF
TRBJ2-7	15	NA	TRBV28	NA	TGTGCCAGCAGTTCTCCTGGGGCCCAAACCTACGAGCAGTACTTC	CASSSPGAQTYEQYF
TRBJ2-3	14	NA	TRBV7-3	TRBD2	TGTGCCGGACCCATAGCGGGGGGGCGGGATACGCAGTATTTT	CAGPIAGGRDTQYF
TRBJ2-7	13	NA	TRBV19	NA	TGTGCCAGTAGTATCAACCCCTTCTACGAGCAGTACTTC	CASSINPFYEQYF
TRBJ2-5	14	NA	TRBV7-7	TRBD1	TGTGCCAGCAGCCGGGACAGGAATCAAGAGACCCAGTACTTC	CASSRDRNQETQYF
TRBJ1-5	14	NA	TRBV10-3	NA	TGTGCCATCAGTATTGACAGGAGAAATCAGCCCCAGCATTTT	CAISIDRRNQPQHF
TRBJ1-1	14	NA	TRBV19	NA	TGTGCCAGTAGTATAAAGGGCATGAACACTGAAGCTTTCTTT	CASSIKGMNTEAFF
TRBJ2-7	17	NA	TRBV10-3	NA	TGTGCCATCAGTGAAACCGATTTTGAAGGGAATTTACCCGAGCAGTACTTC	CAISETDFEGNLPEQYF
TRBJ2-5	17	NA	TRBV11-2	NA	TGTGCCAGCAGCTTTGGTTGGCGGGACGGCAGCCAAGAGACCCAGTACTTC	CASSFGWRDGSQETQYF
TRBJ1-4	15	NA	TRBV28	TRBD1	TGTGCCAGCAGTCCGACCGGACAGGGGGGACGGAAACTGTTTTTT	CASSPTGQGGRKLFF